This T cell receptor (beta chain) stems from a study of blood T cell repertoires in COVID-19. Germline assignment: CDR1 LNHDA and CDR2 SQIVND (reference sequence). The CDR3 is 16 residues long. The V and J ends lost 2 bases and 0 bases, in that order; junction bases with no gene match: 4. The repertoire was sequenced with immunoSEQ multiplex PCR; TCRdb's copy has only in-frame clones and lacks some. The sample carries roughly 440,000 clones, around 88% recorded once. Sample: peripheral blood. This clonotype originated in a woman in her 50s with COVID-19, enrolled during active disease. The gene calls are TRBV19 and TRBJ1-1; 9 positions match TRBD1. Written as DNA, the CDR3 is TGTGCCAGTAGTATAAGACAGGGGGTTATGAACACTGAAGCTTTCTTT. It encodes CASSIRQGVMNTEAFF.